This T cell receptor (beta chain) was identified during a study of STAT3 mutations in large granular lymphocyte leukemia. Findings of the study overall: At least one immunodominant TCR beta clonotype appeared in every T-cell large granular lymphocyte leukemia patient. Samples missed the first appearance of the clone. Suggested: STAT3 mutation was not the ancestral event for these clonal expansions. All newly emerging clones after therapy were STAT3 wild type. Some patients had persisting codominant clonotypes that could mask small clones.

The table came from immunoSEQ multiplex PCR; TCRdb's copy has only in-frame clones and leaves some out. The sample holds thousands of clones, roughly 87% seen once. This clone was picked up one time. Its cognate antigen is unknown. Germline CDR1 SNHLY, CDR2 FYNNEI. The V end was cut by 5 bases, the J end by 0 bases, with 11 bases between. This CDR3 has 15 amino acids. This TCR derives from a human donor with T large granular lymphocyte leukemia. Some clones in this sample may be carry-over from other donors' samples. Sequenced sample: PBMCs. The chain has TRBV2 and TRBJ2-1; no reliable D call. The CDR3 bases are TGTGCCAGCAGTAGTTTTGCCAGCTCCTACAATGAGCAGTTCTTC. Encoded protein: CASSSFASSYNEQFF.